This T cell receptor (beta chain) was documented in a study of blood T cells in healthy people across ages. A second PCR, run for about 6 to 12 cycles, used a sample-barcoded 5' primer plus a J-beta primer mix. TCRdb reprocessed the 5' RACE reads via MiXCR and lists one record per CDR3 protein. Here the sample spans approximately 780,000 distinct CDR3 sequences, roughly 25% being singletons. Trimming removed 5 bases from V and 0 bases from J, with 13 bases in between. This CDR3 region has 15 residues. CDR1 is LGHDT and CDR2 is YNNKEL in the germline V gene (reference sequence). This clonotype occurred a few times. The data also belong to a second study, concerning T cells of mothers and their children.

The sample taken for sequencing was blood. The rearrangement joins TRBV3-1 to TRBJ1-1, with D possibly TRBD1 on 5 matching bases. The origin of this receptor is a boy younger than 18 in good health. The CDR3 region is CASSESPGLNTEAFF. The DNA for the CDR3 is TGTGCCAGCAGCGAAAGCCCAGGGCTGAACACTGAAGCTTTCTTT.